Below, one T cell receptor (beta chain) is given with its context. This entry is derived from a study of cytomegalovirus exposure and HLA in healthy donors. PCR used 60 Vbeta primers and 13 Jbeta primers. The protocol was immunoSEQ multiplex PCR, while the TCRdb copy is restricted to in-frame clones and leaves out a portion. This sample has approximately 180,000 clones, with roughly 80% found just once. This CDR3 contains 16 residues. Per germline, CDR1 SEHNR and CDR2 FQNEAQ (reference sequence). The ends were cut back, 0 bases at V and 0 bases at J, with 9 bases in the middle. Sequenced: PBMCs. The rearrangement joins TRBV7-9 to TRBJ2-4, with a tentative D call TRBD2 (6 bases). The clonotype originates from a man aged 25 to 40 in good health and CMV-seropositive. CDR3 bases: TGTGCCAGCAGCTTAGCGGGCGGGATAGCCAAAAACATTCAGTACTTC. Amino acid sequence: CASSLAGGIAKNIQYF.